These T cell receptor beta chains were read from a single sample in a study of blood T cells in healthy people across ages. Each CDR3 protein gets one entry after TCRdb re-called the 5' RACE reads with MiXCR. The table has about 830,000 distinct CDR3 sequences, about three fifths seen once. Sequenced: blood. These receptors originate from a man aged 25 to 40 in good health. The CDR3 runs from the conserved cysteine through the conserved F or W.

>TRBJ1-1|TRBV3-1
CASSQVTGGTEAFF
>TRBJ2-2|TRBV11-2
CASSLGHRVGVPGELFF
>TRBJ2-7|TRBV29-1
CSVESPAGGYGQYF
>TRBJ1-3|TRBV6-1
CVSTPGPLDREQNTIYF
>TRBJ2-3|TRBV20-1
CSARRTSGIITDTQYF
>TRBJ2-5|TRBV7-8
CASSLALAGGGTQETQYF
>TRBJ1-1|TRBV29-1
CSAKGYTEAFF
>TRBJ2-1|TRBV29-1
CSVEDRVSQNEQFF
>TRBJ2-1|TRBV5-1
CASRLAGGPYNEQFF
>TRBJ2-7|TRBV3-1
CASSQGPGELDEQYF
>TRBJ2-7|TRBV7-2
CASSLISPGAYEQYF
>TRBJ2-1|TRBV7-9
CASHTAGGYLNEQFF
>TRBJ2-7|TRBV2
CASSEAWGAREQYF
>TRBJ2-7|TRBV20-1
CSAGSDGSDYEQYF
>TRBJ1-2|TRBV20-1
CSASGGRNYGYTF
>TRBJ2-5|TRBV18
CASSPRDGHQETQYF
>TRBJ2-1|TRBV7-3
CASSPGLAGGDSSYNEQFF
>TRBJ2-1|TRBV28
CASNQAQENVEQFF
>TRBJ2-5|TRBV25-1
CASSAGGYGTQYF
>TRBJ2-7|TRBV29-1
CSVGGGGTYEQYF
>TRBJ1-6|TRBV7-2
CASSLNGGQNSPLHF
>TRBJ1-2|TRBV6-2/TRBV6-3
CASRDTGGSYTF
>TRBJ1-4|TRBV7-9
CASSISEKLFF
>TRBJ2-4|TRBV24-1
CATSDFSQQQYF
>TRBJ2-7|TRBV20-1
CSARVERIPDPYEQYF
>TRBJ2-3|TRBV20-1
CSARGIGGIRTDTQYF
>TRBJ2-1|TRBV20-1
CSATSPTSPLWEQFF
>TRBJ1-2|TRBV4-3
CASSQDNRGSYTF
>NA|TRBV5-1
CASRPGLAGLAIQETQYF
>TRBJ2-3|TRBV11-2
CASSFGDTHTQYF